These 9 T cell receptor beta chains originate from one sample sequenced in a study of T cell changes during pregnancy in multiple sclerosis. Generated by immunoSEQ multiplex PCR, the TCRdb table keeps only in-frame clones and is missing some. The top ten hold around 1.2% of the sample, which has some 100,000 clones, about 92% seen once. The sample was peripheral blood, taken in the second trimester of pregnancy. The source is a female donor with multiple sclerosis, enrolled in a pregnancy study.

This chain joins TRBV16 and TRBJ1-3, with 9 nucleotides matching TRBD1. The ends lost 6 bases at V and 0 bases at J; junction bases unmatched: 9. The CDR3 has 17 amino acids. CDR1 and CDR2 from the germline V gene are KGHSY and FQNENV. In DNA, the CDR3 is TGTGCCAGCAGACAAGGGGGGACAGGGCCCTCTGGAAACACCATATATTTT. Protein sequence: CASRQGGTGPSGNTIYF.

The chain combines TRBV9 with TRBJ2-1; TRBD2 matches 9 bases. V lost 0 bases and J lost 7; bases outside the gene matches: 14. Per germline, CDR1 SGDLS and CDR2 YYNGEE. The CDR3 has 18 residues. The CDR3: CASSVVGSGGPLGNEQFF. The CDR3 coding sequence is TGTGCCAGCAGCGTAGTTGGTAGCGGGGGCCCCTTGGGAAATGAGCAGTTCTTC.

This chain uses TRBV6-5 with TRBJ2-5; TRBD2 might be the D (5 bases). Trimming stripped 7 bases from V and 5 bases from J, with 17 bases between. This CDR3 contains 14 residues. The germline CDR1 and CDR2 sequences are MNHEY and SVGAGI. CDR3: CASTPRSGGETQYF. In nucleotides, the CDR3 is TGTGCCAGCACCCCGAGGAGCGGCGGGGAGACCCAGTACTTC.

The J gene is TRBJ1-1, the V gene TRBV19, with unresolved D. The V gene lost 8 bases and the J gene lost 2 bases, with 12 bases spanning the gap. The length of the CDR3 is 13 residues. Per the germline V gene, CDR1 is LNHDA and CDR2 is SQIVND (reference sequence). The CDR3 sequence is CASQRRSNTEAFF. As DNA, the CDR3 is TGTGCCAGTCAAAGAAGGAGTAACACTGAAGCTTTCTTT.

This sequence joins TRBV13 and TRBJ2-7; D call uncertain. The CDR3 sequence is 15 residues long. Trimming pared 4 bases from V and 2 bases from J, leaving 15 bases between. CDR1 and CDR2 (germline): PRHDT, FYEKMQ (reference sequence). CDR3 loop: CASSSLLGSPYEQYF. The CDR3 DNA reads as TGTGCCAGCAGCTCCCTGCTAGGCAGTCCCTACGAGCAGTACTTC.

This clone occurred once. The chain uses TRBV5-6 and TRBJ2-5, with D tentatively TRBD2 (6 bases). The V end lost 5 bases, the J end lost 2 bases, and 10 bases lay between the germline ends. This CDR3 has 13 amino acids. In germline, CDR1 is SGHDT, CDR2 YYEEEE. The CDR3 DNA sequence: TGTGCCAGCAGTCGAGCGGGTCAAGAGACCCAGTACTTC. Amino acid sequence: CASSRAGQETQYF. Based on the CDR3 plus reference TRBV5-6 and TRBJ2-5, the full variable domain is DAGVTQSPTHLIKTRGQQVTLRCSPKSGHDTVSWYQQALGQGPQFIFQYYEEEERQRGNFPDRFSGHQFPNYSSELNVNALLLGDSALYLCASSRAGQETQYFGPGTRLLVL.

The genes are TRBV7-2 and TRBJ1-2; TRBD1 aligns across 8 bases. CDR3 size: 15 residues. The germline gives CDR1 SGHTA, CDR2 FQGNSA. V was pared by 5 bases and J by 0 bases, with 5 bases of the junction left unmatched. In DNA, the CDR3 is TGTGCCAGCAGCCCACAGGGGGGAGCTAACTATGGCTACACCTTC. Translation gives CASSPQGGANYGYTF.

The chain recombines TRBV6-1 with TRBJ1-1; D gene unclear. Germline loops: CDR1 MNHNS, CDR2 SASEGT. Trimming removed 4 bases from V and 4 bases from J, with 13 bases in between. The CDR3 is made up of 14 amino acids. The DNA for the CDR3 is TGTGCCAGCAGTGTTGAGGGTACGATCACTGAAGCTTTCTTT. Its translation is CASSVEGTITEAFF.

The chain combines TRBV6-5 with TRBJ2-1; 8 bases map to TRBD2. CDR3 length equals 14 residues. The V gene's germline CDR1 is MNHEY and CDR2 SVGAGI. The V and J ends lost 6 bases and 9 bases, in that order; junction bases with no gene match: 10. The CDR3 reads CASRTGLGMGEQFF. For the CDR3, the DNA is TGTGCCAGCAGAACGGGACTAGGGATGGGTGAGCAGTTCTTC.